Below, one T cell receptor beta chain is given with its context. What it recognizes is unknown. The source of the sample is a study of cytomegalovirus exposure and HLA in healthy donors. With 7 bases clipped from V and 1 base from J, the junction kept 0 bases outside the gene matches. The germline V gene has CDR1 SQVTM and CDR2 ANQGSEA. This CDR3 has 12 amino acids. The study ran its PCR with 60 Vbeta and 13 Jbeta primers. The assay was immunoSEQ multiplex PCR, and TCRdb's table has in-frame clones only and misses some. The data hold 70,000 to 95,000 clones, with 78% observed a single time. Overall study findings and caveats: TRBV6-2, TRBV6-3 and other indistinguishable V segments were excluded. Cytomegalovirus association was listed for around 180 TCR beta chains.

The sequence came from a man aged 35-49 years in good health and CMV-seronegative. This sequence joins TRBV29-1 and TRBJ2-3, with 9 bases identical to TRBD2. Material for sequencing was PBMCs. The CDR3 region is CSGTSGTDTQYF. CDR3 sequence (DNA): TGCAGCGGGACTAGCGGCACAGATACGCAGTATTTT.